One and the same sample provided the 16 T cell receptor beta chains below, sequenced in a study of glioma-infiltrating T cells. The iRepertoire nested amplicon-rescue multiplex PCR amplified TCR alpha and beta CDR3s from RNA. TCRdb fed the multiplex PCR reads into MiXCR, producing one record per CDR3 protein. In the table there are 150,000 to 200,000 distinct CDR3 sequences, around 40% of which are singletons. Sequenced material: glioma tissue, nonneoplastic brain tissue, or PBMCs (not recorded which). The receptors stem from a human donor with low-grade glioma or glioblastoma, undergoing nonglioma brain surgery, or in good health (not recorded which).

This clonotype was seen at least ten times. This chain joins TRBV27 and TRBJ1-2; D not resolved. Trimming pared 3 bases from V and 8 bases from J, leaving 16 bases between. Germline-derived CDR1 and CDR2 are MNHEY and SMNVEV (reference sequence). There are 14 residues in the CDR3. The CDR3 loop reads CASSLSGGKGGYTF. CDR3 DNA: TGTGCCAGCAGTTTGTCGGGTGGGAAGGGCGGCTACACCTTC.

In this sample, this clonotype turned up a few times. The chain has TRBV30 and TRBJ1-3; D uncertain. The germline gives CDR1 GTSNPN, CDR2 SVGIG (reference sequence). V lost 0 bases, J lost 3 bases, and 9 bases lay in between. The CDR3 consists of 14 residues. CDR3 residues: CAWSVTGFGNTIYF. CDR3 DNA sequence: TGTGCCTGGAGTGTTACTGGTTTTGGAAACACCATATATTTT. The full variable domain, completed using reference TRBV30 and TRBJ1-3, is SQTIHQWPATLVQPVGSPLSLECTVEGTSNPNLYWYRQAAGRGLQLLFYSVGIGQISSEVPQNLSASRPQDRQFILSSKKLLLSDSGFYLCAWSVTGFGNTIYFGEGSWLTVV.

As for this clonotype: A much bigger clone sits one base away, suggesting this may be a read error. V and J are TRBV2 and TRBJ1-6; no reliable D call. Trimming shortened V by 5 bases and J by 7 bases, and 9 bases separated the two germline ends. The CDR3 consists of 13 residues. Germline CDR1 SNHLY, CDR2 FYNNEI. The DNA for the CDR3 is TGTGCCAGCAGTACGGACCGGAATTCACCCCTCCACTTT. Translating gives CASSTDRNSPLHF.

This clonotype was seen more than once but under ten times. The V gene is TRBV7-2, the J gene TRBJ2-5; unclear D gene. CDR3 length equals 13 residues. CDR1 and CDR2 (germline): SGHTA, FQGNSA. V was pared by 3 bases and J by 4 bases, with 9 bases between. The CDR3 DNA is TGTGCCAGCAGCTTGGAAATTCGAGAGACCCAGTACTTC. Residues: CASSLEIRETQYF.

This clonotype was seen repeatedly, ten times or more. The rearrangement uses TRBV28 and TRBJ2-7; perhaps TRBD2 as D (5 bases). CDR3 length equals 14 residues. In germline, CDR1 is MDHEN, CDR2 SYDVKM. Trimming took off 5 bases at V and 0 bases at J, with 11 bases between the two ends. The CDR3 nucleotides are TGTGCCAGCAGTGAGCCGGGATACTCCTACGAGCAGTACTTC. Translation gives CASSEPGYSYEQYF.

Comments on this clonotype: Mismatch with germline at one junction end may stem from a read error. The rearrangement joins TRBV4-1 to TRBJ2-3, with TRBD2 identical over 9 bases. This CDR3 is built from 17 residues. Germline CDR1 reads MGHRA; CDR2 reads YSYEKL. CDR3 protein: CASSQTTSGAFTDTQNF. CDR3 coding DNA: TGCGCCAGCAGCCAGACGACTAGCGGTGCTTTCACAGATACGCAGAATTTT.

This clonotype was counted at least ten times. The chain combines TRBV24-1 with TRBJ1-2; D is possibly TRBD1 (6 bases). This CDR3 spans 14 amino acids. The V end lost 4 bases, the J end lost 6 bases, and 14 bases lay between the germline ends. Germline CDR1 and CDR2: KGHDR and SFDVKD. The CDR3 sequence is CATSETGTRDGYTF. CDR3 coding DNA: TGTGCCACCAGTGAAACCGGGACAAGAGATGGCTACACCTTC.

This clonotype was recorded many times. V is TRBV6-1 and J is TRBJ2-1; D might be TRBD2 (6 bases). CDR1 and CDR2 (germline): MNHNS, SASEGT. V lost 6 bases and J lost 3, with 15 bases in between. CDR3 size: 15 residues. CDR3 coding DNA: TGTGCCAGCAGCATTAGCGGAACCCGCTACAATGAGCAGTTCTTC. Its protein is CASSISGTRYNEQFF.

Details on this clonotype: A much larger clone lies a single base off, so this may be a read error. The rearrangement uses TRBV28 and TRBJ2-7; D is undetermined. From germline, CDR1 is MDHEN and CDR2 SYDVKM. V was clipped by 10 bases and J by 3 bases, with 13 bases between them. The CDR3 totals 12 residues. The CDR3 DNA follows: TGTGCCACCCATGGGTACTTCTACGAGCAGTACTTC. It codes for CATHGYFYEQYF.

The V call is TRBV2, the J call TRBJ1-2; no reliable D call. Between the trimmed V and J ends, which lost 6 bases and 11 bases, there was a span of 19 bases. CDR3 length equals 13 residues. The germline gives CDR1 SNHLY, CDR2 FYNNEI. CDR3 protein: CASRDGSGYRYTF. The CDR3 region has the DNA TGTGCCAGCAGGGACGGGAGCGGCTATAGATACACCTTC.

For this clonotype: A much larger clone differs by one base, so this may be a read error. The chain has TRBV28 and TRBJ2-1; 8 bases agree with TRBD2. Germline CDR1 is MDHEN and CDR2 is SYDVKM. The ends lost 4 bases at V and 4 bases at J; junction bases unmatched: 6. CDR3 length equals 15 residues. The DNA for the CDR3 is TGTGCCAGCAGTTCTCAGCTAGCGGGTTACAATGAGCAGTTCTTC. It is translated as CASSSQLAGYNEQFF. Combining the CDR3 with reference TRBV28 and TRBJ2-1 gives the whole variable domain DVKVTQSSRYLVKRTGEKVFLECVQDMDHENMFWYRQDPGLGLRLIYFSYDVKMKEKGDIPEGYSVSREKKERFSLILESASTNQTSMYLCASSSQLAGYNEQFFGPGTRLTVL.

The V and J genes are TRBV12-3 or TRBV12-4 and TRBJ1-1, with D unresolved. The CDR3 length is 13 residues. The V gene lost 3 bases and the J gene lost 8 bases, with 13 bases spanning the gap. The DNA for the CDR3 is TGTGCCAGCAGTTTCACAGAGCCGTTAGAAGCTTTCTTT. Its protein is CASSFTEPLEAFF.

V gene TRBV5-1 combines with J gene TRBJ2-1, with TRBD2 matching over 8 bases. In germline, CDR1 is SGHRS, CDR2 YFSETQ. Germline trimming cut 5 bases from V and 4 bases from J; bases unmatched to any gene: 17. The CDR3 totals 18 residues. The CDR3 reads CASRLSGALAGRYNEQFF. CDR3 coding DNA: TGCGCCAGCAGATTGAGTGGGGCCTTAGCGGGACGATACAATGAGCAGTTCTTC.

This clonotype was recorded at least ten times. The chain is built from TRBV6-1 and TRBJ2-1, with D perhaps given as TRBD1 or TRBD2 (5 bases each). This CDR3 is 13 amino acids long. Germline V lookup: CDR1 MNHNS, CDR2 SASEGT. V was pared by 8 bases and J by 5 bases, with 13 bases between. Here the CDR3 DNA reads TGTGCCAGCGGGGGTCGGGAAGACAATGAGCAGTTCTTC. It yields the protein CASGGREDNEQFF.

At least ten counts were recorded for this clonotype. The CDR3 region has the DNA TGTGCCAGCAGCCAAGGGGGCATCGGGGCTTTCTTT. It is translated as CASSQGGIGAFF. The chain recombines TRBV14 with TRBJ1-1; possible D gene TRBD1, 5 bases. The CDR3 covers 12 residues. V shed 1 base and J shed 11 bases, with 11 bases lying between them. Germline CDR1 is SGHDN and CDR2 is FVKESK.

This clonotype was recorded many times. The rearrangement links TRBV20-1 to TRBJ2-7; D ambiguous. The CDR3 is 12 residues long. The germline V gene encodes CDR1 DFQATT and CDR2 SNEGSKA (reference sequence). V lost 3 bases, J lost 4 bases, and 10 bases lay in between. The CDR3 reads CSASGRNYEQYF. CDR3 bases: TGCAGTGCTAGTGGACGAAATTACGAGCAGTACTTC.